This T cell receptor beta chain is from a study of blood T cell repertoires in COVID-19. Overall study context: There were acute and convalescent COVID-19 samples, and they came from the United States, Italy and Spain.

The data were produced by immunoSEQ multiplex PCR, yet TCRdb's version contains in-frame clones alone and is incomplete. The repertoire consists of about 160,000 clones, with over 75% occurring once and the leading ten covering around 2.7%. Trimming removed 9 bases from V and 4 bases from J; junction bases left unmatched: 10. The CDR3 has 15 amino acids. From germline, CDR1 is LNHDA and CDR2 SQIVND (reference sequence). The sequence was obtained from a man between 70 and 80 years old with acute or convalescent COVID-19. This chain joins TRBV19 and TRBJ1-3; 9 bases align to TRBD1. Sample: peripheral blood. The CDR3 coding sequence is TGTGCCAGCCGGCGGGACAGGGTTCAAGGAAACACCATATATTTT. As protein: CASRRDRVQGNTIYF.